This is a list of T cell receptor beta chains from one sample in a study of T cell responses to AZD1222 COVID-19 vaccine. Libraries were prepared by immunoSEQ multiplex PCR; TCRdb keeps only in-frame clonotypes and omits some of them. The specimen's table records about 140,000 clones. Input material: peripheral blood. The receptors shown here come from an adult in good health. Each CDR3 is given with its conserved first and last residue.

CDR3aa | v_gene
CASSPLAGGPHTQYF | TRBV7-3
CASKATGGTNEKLFF | TRBV2
CASSLVTANTGELFF | TRBV7-9
CASSLGLSFNSPLHF | TRBV7-2
CASSFGTGEIHEQFF | TRBV7-8
CASSTRTSGGASTDTQYF | TRBV11-3
CASSWGASTEAFF | TRBV12-3/TRBV12-4
CASSTGRGFGQPQHF | TRBV7-2
CASSAQGGSGNTIYF | TRBV9
CASTPGSDTQYF | TRBV7-2
CASSIGGQGVQETQYF | TRBV19
CASSLGADFSNQPQHF | TRBV7-2
CASQMWEGNYGYTF | TRBV6-5
CASARGRGVDNEQFF | TRBV12-5
CASSQGGDPYNSPLHF | TRBV3-1/TRBV3-2
CASSLGLTRSSYNEQFF | TRBV3-1/TRBV3-2
CASSEVGWTAPGELFF | TRBV2
CASSLATPETGGEQYF | TRBV7-8
CASSFRQTDNEKLFF | TRBV7-9
CASTFDKNQETQYF | TRBV25-1
CASSYATDGYTEAFF | TRBV6-2/TRBV6-3
CASSYSRRQGTSPLHF | TRBV6-5
CASSQDRSGGKAFF | TRBV3-1/TRBV3-2
CASSQDAIREHSNQPQHF | TRBV4-1
CASSLSSGAGEKLFF | TRBV7-3
CASSQDWAEQYF | TRBV14
CASAWDRGEKLFF | TRBV6-5
CASSQAETSGGARFAGELFF | TRBV4-3
CSSLGGGQETQYF | TRBV29-1
CASSSMGGGSNQPQHF | TRBV28
CASSFTAHTEAFF | TRBV27
CASNSLGLMATEAFF | TRBV7-9
CASSGQVGYEQYF | TRBV28
CSGGQTNTEAFF | TRBV29-1
CAISETGSNYGYTF | TRBV10-3
CASSLTGTVSYEQYF | TRBV5-1
CASSLTAAYSNQPQHF | TRBV27
CAWTRGLGNTIYF | TRBV30
CASSLARGGGLNTEAFF | TRBV7-9
CAWRGGDRGFGTEAFF | TRBV30
CAWSVGANYGYTF | TRBV30
CASNLAGGYNEQFF | TRBV10-2
CASSQGLGHNYGYTF | TRBV14
CATSVGAVDTQYF | TRBV24-1
CASSLTGEGGYTF | TRBV7-8
CASTSRGGASSGNTIYF | TRBV5-4